The source of this T cell receptor (beta chain) is a study of OX40 agonist ivuxolimab in advanced cancers. As for the study in general: Every 2 weeks, patients received ivuxolimab intravenously, dosed at 0.01 to 10 mg/kg. Whole-study findings and limits: More expanded clones were seen, on average, in CD8+ T cells than in CD4+.

Blood draws occurred at baseline, cycle 4 day 1, and cycle 7 day 1. With 5 bases clipped from V and 3 bases from J, the junction kept 5 bases outside the gene matches. There are 14 residues in the CDR3. Looked up from germline, CDR1 is SGHRS and CDR2 is YFSETQ. This clone was seen more than once but under ten times. Its antigen is undetermined. Profiling relied on immunoSEQ multiplex PCR, and the TCRdb table lists in-frame clones only, not all of them. Of some 51,000 clones in the sample, approximately 86% were seen once. This TCR was recovered from an adult with an advanced solid tumor such as melanoma, head and neck, liver or kidney cancer. The chain is built from TRBV5-1 and TRBJ2-3; TRBD1 agrees at 8 bases. Sequenced here: CD4+ or CD8+ T cells sorted from blood, sampled in a trial of the OX40 agonist ivuxolimab. CDR3 sequence reads: CASRPGQETDTQYF. The CDR3 bases are TGCGCCAGCAGACCGGGACAGGAGACAGATACGCAGTATTTT. The variable domain in full, completed from reference TRBV5-1 and TRBJ2-3, reads KAGVTQTPRYLIKTRGQQVTLSCSPISGHRSVSWYQQTPGQGLQFLFEYFSETQRNKGNFPGRFSGRQFSNSRSEMNVSTLELGDSALYLCASRPGQETDTQYFGPGTRLTVL.